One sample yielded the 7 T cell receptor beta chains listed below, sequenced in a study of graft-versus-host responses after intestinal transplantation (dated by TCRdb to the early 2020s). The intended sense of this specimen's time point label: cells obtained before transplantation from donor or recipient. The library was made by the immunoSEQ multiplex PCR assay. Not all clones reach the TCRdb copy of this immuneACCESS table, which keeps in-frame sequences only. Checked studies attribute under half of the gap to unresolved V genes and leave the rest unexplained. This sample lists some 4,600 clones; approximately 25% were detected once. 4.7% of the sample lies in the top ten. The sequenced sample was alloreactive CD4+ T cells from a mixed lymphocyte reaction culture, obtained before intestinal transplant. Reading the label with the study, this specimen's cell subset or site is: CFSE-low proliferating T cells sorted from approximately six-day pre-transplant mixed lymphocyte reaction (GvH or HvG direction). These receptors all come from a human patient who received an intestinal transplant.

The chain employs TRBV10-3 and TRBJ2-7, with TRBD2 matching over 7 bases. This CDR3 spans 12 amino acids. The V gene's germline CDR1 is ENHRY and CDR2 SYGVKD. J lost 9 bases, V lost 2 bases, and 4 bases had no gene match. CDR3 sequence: CAISEAGGGQYF. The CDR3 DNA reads TGTGCCATCAGTGAGGCGGGCGGGGGGCAGTACTTC.

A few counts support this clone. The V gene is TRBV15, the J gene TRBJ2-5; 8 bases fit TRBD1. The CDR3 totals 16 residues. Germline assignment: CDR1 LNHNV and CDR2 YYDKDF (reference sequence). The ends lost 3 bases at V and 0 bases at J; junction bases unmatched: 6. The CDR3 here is CATSRSRDRYQETQYF. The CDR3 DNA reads TGTGCCACCAGCAGGTCCCGGGACAGGTACCAAGAGACCCAGTACTTC. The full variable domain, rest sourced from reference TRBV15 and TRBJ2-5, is DAMVIQNPRYQVTQFGKPVTLSCSQTLNHNVMYWYQQKSSQAPKLLFHYYDKDFNNEADTPDNFQSRRPNTSFCFLDIRSPGLGDTAMYLCATSRSRDRYQETQYFGPGTRLLVL.

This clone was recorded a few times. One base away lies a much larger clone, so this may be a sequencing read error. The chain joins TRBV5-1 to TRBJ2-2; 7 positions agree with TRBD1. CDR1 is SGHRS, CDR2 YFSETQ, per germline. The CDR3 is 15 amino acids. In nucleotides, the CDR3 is TGCGCCTGCAGGGGGAGTAGCCTGAACACCGGGGAGCTGTTTTTT. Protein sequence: CACRGSSLNTGELFF.

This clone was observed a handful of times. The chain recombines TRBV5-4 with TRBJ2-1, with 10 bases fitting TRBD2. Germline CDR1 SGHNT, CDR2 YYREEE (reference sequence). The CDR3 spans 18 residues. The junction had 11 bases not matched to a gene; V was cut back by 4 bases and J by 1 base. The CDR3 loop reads CASSPVLLAGVSYNEQFF. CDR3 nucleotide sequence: TGTGCCAGCAGCCCAGTTCTCCTAGCGGGAGTATCCTACAATGAGCAGTTCTTC.

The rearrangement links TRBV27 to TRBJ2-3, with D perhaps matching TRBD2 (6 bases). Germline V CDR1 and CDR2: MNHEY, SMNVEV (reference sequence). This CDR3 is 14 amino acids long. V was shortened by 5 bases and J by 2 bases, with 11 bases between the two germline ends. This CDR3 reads CASSIPGVTDTQYF. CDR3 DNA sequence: TGTGCCAGCAGTATCCCGGGGGTCACAGATACGCAGTATTTT.

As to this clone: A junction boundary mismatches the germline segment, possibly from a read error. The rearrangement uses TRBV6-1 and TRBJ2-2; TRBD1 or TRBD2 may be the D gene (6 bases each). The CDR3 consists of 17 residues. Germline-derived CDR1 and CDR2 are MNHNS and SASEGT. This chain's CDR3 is CACSDVGGRAGTGELFF. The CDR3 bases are TGTGCCTGCAGTGACGTGGGGGGCAGGGCGGGTACCGGGGAGCTGTTTTTT.

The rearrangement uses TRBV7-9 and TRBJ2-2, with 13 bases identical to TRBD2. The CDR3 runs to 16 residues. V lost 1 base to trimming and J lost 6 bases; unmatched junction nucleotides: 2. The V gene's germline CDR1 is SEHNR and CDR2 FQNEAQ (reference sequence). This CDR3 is CASSLGLAGGAGELFF. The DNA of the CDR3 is TGTGCCAGCAGCTTAGGACTAGCGGGGGGCGCCGGGGAGCTGTTTTTT. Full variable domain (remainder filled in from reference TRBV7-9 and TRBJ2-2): DTGVSQNPRHKITKRGQNVTFRCDPISEHNRLYWYRQTLGQGPEFLTYFQNEAQLEKSRLLSDRFSAERPKGSFSTLEIQRTEQGDSAMYLCASSLGLAGGAGELFFGEGSRLTVL.